The 32 T cell receptor beta chains presented below share a single source sample, sequenced in a study of T cell responses to AZD1222 COVID-19 vaccine. TCRdb's copy holds only in-frame clones and misses some; the assay was immunoSEQ multiplex PCR. Of some 110,000 clones in the sample, about 80% are singletons; the top ten hold roughly 9.5%. This specimen was peripheral blood, taken on day 0 of AZD1222 vaccination. These receptors were taken from an adult in good health.

This chain uses TRBV7-2 with TRBJ1-1; TRBD1 is a possible D gene (5 bases). In germline, CDR1 is SGHTA, CDR2 FQGNSA. The CDR3 extends over 13 amino acids. V lost 1 base and J 4 bases, leaving 7 bases between the germline ends. The chain's CDR3 is CASSLERGTEAFF. Here the CDR3 DNA reads TGTGCCAGCAGCTTAGAGAGGGGCACTGAAGCTTTCTTT.

The chain is built from TRBV30 and TRBJ1-5; no reliable D call. Germline values: CDR1 GTSNPN, CDR2 SVGIG (reference sequence). The CDR3 runs 13 residues. Trimming took 3 bases from V and 4 from J, leaving 10 bases between them. CDR3 sequence: CAWSLTENQPQHF. The CDR3 DNA follows: TGTGCCTGGAGCCTGACCGAGAATCAGCCCCAGCATTTT.

V and J are TRBV7-2 and TRBJ2-1, with 9 bases fitting TRBD2. The CDR3 covers 15 residues. V was pared by 3 bases and J by 3 bases, with 3 bases of the junction left unmatched. CDR1 and CDR2 from the germline V gene are SGHTA and FQGNSA. The CDR3 region has the DNA TGTGCCAGCAGCTTTTCGCGGGGGGGCTACAATGAGCAGTTCTTC. This codes for CASSFSRGGYNEQFF. The whole variable domain, filled in from reference TRBV7-2 and TRBJ2-1, reads GAGVSQSPSNKVTEKGKDVELRCDPISGHTALYWYRQSLGQGLEFLIYFQGNSAPDKSGLPSDRFSAERTGGSVSTLTIQRTQQEDSAVYLCASSFSRGGYNEQFFGPGTRLTVL.

The chain joins TRBV24-1 to TRBJ1-5, with D unresolved. Germline CDR1 is KGHDR and CDR2 is SFDVKD. This CDR3 has 13 residues. The germline V and J ends were trimmed by 3 bases and 3 bases, with 5 bases remaining between them. The CDR3 sequence is CATSDGINQPQHF. DNA of the CDR3: TGTGCCACCAGTGATGGGATCAATCAGCCCCAGCATTTT.

The J gene is TRBJ2-5, the V gene TRBV19, with 11 bases matching TRBD2. Losses at the gene ends were 5 bases for V and 5 bases for J; bases not matched to a gene: 7. Germline loops: CDR1 LNHDA, CDR2 SQIVND (reference sequence). This CDR3 is built from 15 residues. The chain's CDR3 is CASSSSGGLMETQYF. CDR3 coding DNA: TGTGCCAGTAGTTCTAGCGGGGGGTTGATGGAGACCCAGTACTTC.

This chain joins TRBV4-3 and TRBJ2-7; no clear D. The CDR3 runs to 14 residues. Germline V gene lookup returns CDR1 LGHNA and CDR2 YSLEER. V lost 0 bases and J 6 bases, leaving 12 bases between the germline ends. The CDR3 DNA follows: TGCGCCAGCAGCCAAGACCGTGGGCTAGGCGAGCAGTACTTC. Amino acid sequence: CASSQDRGLGEQYF.

J is TRBJ2-3 and V is TRBV28; the D is unclear. Per the germline V gene, CDR1 is MDHEN and CDR2 is SYDVKM. CDR3 length: 15 residues. V gave up 5 bases and J gave up 7 bases, with 19 bases separating them. CDR3 region: CASSAPGGSAHTQYF. The CDR3 DNA reads as TGTGCCAGCAGTGCGCCGGGCGGCTCAGCTCATACGCAGTATTTT.

The gene calls are TRBV28 and TRBJ2-4, with 7 bases fitting TRBD2. The CDR3 covers 12 residues. Germline loops: CDR1 MDHEN, CDR2 SYDVKM. V shed 6 bases and J 12 bases; nucleotides not matched to a gene: 8. CDR3 protein: CASSLAAFGQYF. As DNA, the CDR3 is TGTGCCAGCAGCCTAGCGGCATTTGGTCAGTACTTC.

The gene calls are TRBV5-1 and TRBJ2-1; 9 bases are shared with TRBD2. This CDR3 contains 12 residues. Losses at the gene ends were 2 bases for V and 9 bases for J; bases not matched to a gene: 0. Germline CDR1 is SGHRS and CDR2 is YFSETQ. CDR3 nucleotide sequence: TGCGCCAGCAGCTTACTAGCGGGTGAGCAGTTCTTC. This sequence encodes CASSLLAGEQFF.

The rearrangement joins TRBV30 to TRBJ1-4; D unresolved. The CDR3 contains 13 residues. V shed 1 base and J shed 7 bases, with 10 bases lying between them. Germline V gene sequence: CDR1 GTSNPN, CDR2 SVGIG (reference sequence). The CDR3 sequence is CAWSGRLGEKLFF. CDR3 DNA sequence: TGTGCCTGGAGTGGTAGGTTGGGTGAAAAACTGTTTTTT.

The chain combines TRBV4-2 with TRBJ2-7, with TRBD1 matching over 9 bases. This CDR3 region has 14 residues. Germline V gene data show CDR1 as LGHNA and CDR2 as YNFKEQ. The ends lost 3 bases at V and 5 bases at J; junction bases unmatched: 5. In nucleotides, the CDR3 is TGTGCCAGCAGCCACCGGACAGGGGAAGACGAGCAGTACTTC. Translated: CASSHRTGEDEQYF.

J is TRBJ2-6 and V is TRBV27; 14 bases are shared with TRBD2. V trimming: 6 bases; J trimming: 4 bases; junction bases outside the gene matches: 5. The germline V gene encodes CDR1 MNHEY and CDR2 SMNVEV (reference sequence). The CDR3 consists of 17 residues. CDR3 residues: CASRGLAGGAGANVLTF. CDR3 coding DNA: TGTGCCAGCAGAGGACTAGCGGGAGGAGCCGGGGCCAACGTCCTGACTTTC.

The chain is built from TRBV5-5 and TRBJ2-1; 7 bases are a match to TRBD1. V gave up 3 bases and J gave up 4 bases; unmatched junction bases: 10. The CDR3 length is 16 residues. The V gene's germline CDR1 is SGHKS and CDR2 YYEKEE (reference sequence). For the CDR3, the DNA is TGTGCCAGCAGCTACACCAGGAACAGGGGATACAATGAGCAGTTCTTC. This gives the protein CASSYTRNRGYNEQFF.

The chain employs TRBV21-1 and TRBJ2-4; the table's D call, TRBD2, was not checked against the DNA. TRBV21-1 is classified as a pseudogene. CDR3 length: 14 residues. CDR3 sequence: CASNGEGAKNIQYF. DNA of the CDR3: TGTGCCAGCAACGGGGAGGGGGCCAAAAACATTCAGTACTTC.

The rearrangement links TRBV7-2 to TRBJ1-2; weak D call: TRBD1 (6 bases). CDR1 and CDR2 (germline): SGHTA, FQGNSA. The CDR3 length is 18 residues. Trimming took off 1 base at V and 2 bases at J, with 20 bases between the two ends. The CDR3 protein is CASSLVGTSRRGNYGYTF. CDR3 nucleotide sequence: TGTGCCAGCAGCTTAGTCGGTACTTCGCGGAGGGGGAACTATGGCTACACCTTC.

DNA of the CDR3: TGTGCCACCAGTGACCCCCGGACAGTGACCGGGGAGCTGTTTTTT. Amino acids: CATSDPRTVTGELFF. This chain uses TRBV24-1 with TRBJ2-2, with TRBD1 as a possible D gene (6 bases). Trimming cost V 4 bases and J 5 bases, with 13 bases left between them. The CDR3 extends over 15 amino acids. Germline-derived CDR1 and CDR2 are KGHDR and SFDVKD.

The chain uses TRBV3-1 (or the pseudogene TRBV3-2) and TRBJ2-5; TRBD2 agrees at 10 bases. From germline, CDR1 is LGHDT and CDR2 YNNKEL (reference sequence). This CDR3 is built from 14 residues. Germline trimming cut 5 bases from V and 5 bases from J; bases unmatched to any gene: 5. This chain's CDR3 is CASSEREGRETQYF. DNA of the CDR3: TGTGCCAGCAGCGAGCGGGAGGGCCGGGAGACCCAGTACTTC.

The sample holds a few counts of this clone. The rearrangement uses TRBV28 and TRBJ2-1, with D possibly being TRBD1 or TRBD2 (6 bases each). Trimming removed 5 bases from V and 7 bases from J, with 24 bases in between. Germline V lookup: CDR1 MDHEN, CDR2 SYDVKM. The CDR3 loop spans 17 amino acids. In DNA form, the CDR3 reads TGTGCCAGCAGTCCGACCCGATGGGGGGCGCAGGGAAATGAGCAGTTCTTC. Translated, it gives CASSPTRWGAQGNEQFF.

The chain couples TRBV5-1 to TRBJ1-3; D is perhaps TRBD1 (5 bases). Germline loops: CDR1 SGHRS, CDR2 YFSETQ. Trimming removed 2 bases at V and 8 bases at J, with 14 bases between. The CDR3 is made up of 14 amino acids. The DNA of the CDR3 is TGCGCCAGCAGCTTCGGAGGGGCTCGGGACACCATATATTTT. Its protein is CASSFGGARDTIYF.

The chain links TRBV6-5 to TRBJ1-2, with 8 bases lining up with TRBD1. The CDR3 totals 14 residues. CDR1 is MNHEY, CDR2 SVGAGI, per germline. V trimming: 8 bases; J trimming: 2 bases; junction bases outside the gene matches: 7. The CDR3 loop reads CASSPGGENYGYTF. The CDR3 nucleotides read TGTGCCAGCTCACCAGGGGGCGAGAACTATGGCTACACCTTC.

The J gene is TRBJ1-1, the V gene TRBV4-3; no clear D gene. The CDR3 consists of 17 residues. Germline values: CDR1 LGHNA, CDR2 YSLEER. The V gene lost 0 bases and the J gene lost 1 base, with 15 bases spanning the gap. The CDR3 DNA reads as TGCGCCAGCAGCCAAGATCCCCAAAACCAGACGAACACTGAAGCTTTCTTT. Translated, it gives CASSQDPQNQTNTEAFF.

The chain is built from TRBV7-9 and TRBJ2-1, with D tentatively TRBD2 (5 bases). This CDR3 region has 14 residues. Trimming took off 4 bases at V and 2 bases at J, with 9 bases between the two ends. Germline V CDR1 and CDR2: SEHNR, FQNEAQ (reference sequence). CDR3 region: CASSSVSAYNEQFF. The CDR3 bases are TGTGCCAGCAGCTCCGTTAGCGCCTACAATGAGCAGTTCTTC.

The chain carries TRBV2 and TRBJ2-2; D is possibly TRBD1 (5 bases). Germline V gene sequence: CDR1 SNHLY, CDR2 FYNNEI. V lost 1 base and J lost 0, with 9 bases in between. The CDR3 contains 16 residues. The CDR3 DNA follows: TGTGCCAGCAGTGAAGGGGGCCTTTCGAACACCGGGGAGCTGTTTTTT. Its protein product is CASSEGGLSNTGELFF.

This clone has a handful of counts. The chain links TRBV2 to TRBJ1-2, with TRBD1 as a possible D gene (5 bases). The CDR3 contains 11 residues. V lost 3 bases and J 6 bases, leaving 5 bases between the germline ends. Germline V gene lookup returns CDR1 SNHLY and CDR2 FYNNEI. The CDR3 DNA is TGTGCCAGCAGTGACAGGGATGGCTACACCTTC. Translated, it gives CASSDRDGYTF.

This clone was seen once. The V call is TRBV7-6, the J call TRBJ2-7; D uncertain. This CDR3 region has 15 residues. Germline V CDR1 and CDR2: SGHVS, FNYEAQ. Trimming cost V 4 bases and J 5 bases, with 18 bases left between them. The CDR3 here is CASSSASTMGDEQYF. The CDR3 coding sequence is TGTGCCAGCAGCTCCGCCTCTACTATGGGCGACGAGCAGTACTTC.

This clone was seen a handful of times. The genes are TRBV6-5 and TRBJ2-2; weak D call: TRBD2 (5 bases). CDR1 MNHEY and CDR2 SVGAGI come from the germline V gene. V lost 8 bases, J lost 4 bases, and 8 bases lay in between. The CDR3 extends over 12 amino acids. The CDR3 nucleotides are TGTGCCAGCGCCGAGGGCACCGGGGAGCTGTTTTTT. This codes for CASAEGTGELFF.

The genes are TRBV6-5 and TRBJ2-3, with D hard to call. The CDR3 covers 10 residues. Trimming took off 6 bases at V and 4 bases at J, with 2 bases between the two ends. The germline gives CDR1 MNHEY, CDR2 SVGAGI. CDR3 in amino acids: CASRADTQYF. CDR3 in DNA: TGTGCCAGCAGAGCAGATACGCAGTATTTT.

This clone has only one observation. This sequence is one base from a far larger clone and is likely a read error. The V gene is TRBV13, the J gene TRBJ1-5; D gene ambiguous. Per the germline V gene, CDR1 is PRHDT and CDR2 is FYEKMQ (reference sequence). Trimming pared 3 bases from V and 2 bases from J, leaving 2 bases between. The CDR3 spans 12 residues. For the CDR3, the DNA is TGTGCCAGCAGCTTCGGCAATCAGCCCCAGCATTTT. Protein sequence: CASSFGNQPQHF.

The sample holds many counts of this clone. The chain employs TRBV28 and TRBJ2-5; 9 bases map to TRBD1. Germline V CDR1 and CDR2: MDHEN, SYDVKM. This CDR3 is 15 amino acids long. The V and J ends lost 5 bases and 2 bases, in that order; junction bases with no gene match: 6. CDR3 in DNA: TGTGCCAGCAGTGCCGACAGGGGGGGACAAGAGACCCAGTACTTC. It translates to CASSADRGGQETQYF.

A few counts support this clone. The genes are TRBV7-2 and TRBJ1-5; D ambiguous. This CDR3 contains 15 residues. Trimming left V 1 base short and J 3 bases short, with 10 bases between. Germline V gene sequence: CDR1 SGHTA, CDR2 FQGNSA. The CDR3: CASSLERTFNQPQHF. In DNA, the CDR3 is TGTGCCAGCAGCTTAGAGCGGACCTTCAATCAGCCCCAGCATTTT.

The chain uses TRBV30 and TRBJ2-7, with D possibly TRBD1 on 5 matching bases. The CDR3 has 11 amino acids. Germline V gene data show CDR1 as GTSNPN and CDR2 as SVGIG (reference sequence). Trimming pared 5 bases from V and 1 base from J, leaving 6 bases between. The CDR3 region has the DNA TGTGCCTGGGGACATTCCTACGAGCAGTACTTC. Protein: CAWGHSYEQYF.

This chain connects TRBV7-2 to TRBJ2-1; 8 bases line up with TRBD1. Germline trimming cut 1 base from V and 6 bases from J; bases unmatched to any gene: 5. Germline CDR1 SGHTA, CDR2 FQGNSA. CDR3 length equals 15 residues. The CDR3 is CASSLGQGALNEQFF. The CDR3 bases are TGTGCCAGCAGCTTAGGGCAGGGGGCTCTCAATGAGCAGTTCTTC.